These 16 T cell receptor beta chains originate from one sample sequenced in a study of cytomegalovirus exposure and HLA in healthy donors. In the PCR, 60 Vbeta and 13 Jbeta primers were used. Assay used: immunoSEQ multiplex PCR; TCRdb lists only in-frame clones, some missing. This table has 170,000 or so clones, roughly 85% appearing once. Sequencing was performed on PBMCs. The receptors derive from a woman in her 40s in good health and CMV-seronegative.

This clone was detected a few times. V and J are TRBV10-2 and TRBJ1-5; unclear D gene. The CDR3 contains 13 residues. V shed 3 bases and J shed 3 bases, with 6 bases lying between them. CDR1 WSHSY and CDR2 SAAADI come from the germline V gene. CDR3 sequence reads: CASSEQSNQPQHF. CDR3 nucleotide sequence: TGCGCCAGCAGTGAACAGTCCAATCAGCCCCAGCATTTT.

The gene calls are TRBV10-2 and TRBJ1-5, with 11 bases identical to TRBD1. The CDR3 is made up of 15 amino acids. Germline V gene data show CDR1 as WSHSY and CDR2 as SAAADI. Germline trimming cut 0 bases from V and 5 bases from J; bases unmatched to any gene: 0. DNA of the CDR3: TGCGCCAGCAGTGAGTCGGGACAGGGGGATCAGCCCCAGCATTTT. It is translated as CASSESGQGDQPQHF.

V is TRBV28 and J is TRBJ1-1; no clear D gene. The CDR3 has 15 residues. From germline, CDR1 is MDHEN and CDR2 SYDVKM. The V gene lost 1 base and the J gene lost 0 bases, with 9 bases spanning the gap. In DNA, the CDR3 is TGTGCCAGCAGTTTATCAGGCAGGATGAACACTGAAGCTTTCTTT. As protein: CASSLSGRMNTEAFF.

V is TRBV4-1 and J is TRBJ1-4, with a weak D call TRBD1 (6 bases). Trimming shortened V by 2 bases and J by 0 bases, and 19 bases separated the two germline ends. In germline, CDR1 is MGHRA, CDR2 YSYEKL. The CDR3 spans 19 residues. The DNA for the CDR3 is TGCGCCAGCAGCCAAAGGGGGGGACAAGGGATTGCAACTAATGAAAAACTGTTTTTT. Translated: CASSQRGGQGIATNEKLFF.

The CDR3 here is CASNTAQNEKLFF. The DNA of the CDR3 is TGTGCCAGCAACACAGCCCAGAATGAAAAACTGTTTTTT. The V gene is TRBV4-2, the J gene TRBJ1-4; D unresolved. This CDR3 is 13 amino acids long. V gave up 7 bases and J gave up 5 bases, with 11 bases separating them. Germline CDR1 is LGHNA and CDR2 is YNFKEQ.

The DNA of the CDR3 is TGTGCCAGCCAGGACAGGCCGAACCGGGAGCTGTTTTTT. This codes for CASQDRPNRELFF. This chain links TRBV2 with TRBJ2-2, with TRBD1 matching 7 bases. Germline trimming cut 8 bases from V and 9 bases from J; bases unmatched to any gene: 9. CDR3 size: 13 residues. Looked up from germline, CDR1 is SNHLY and CDR2 is FYNNEI.

In the case of this clone: At one of its ends the junction is not consistent with the germline gene, which may arise from a read error. The V call is TRBV29-1, the J call TRBJ2-3, with TRBD1 identical over 10 bases. Germline CDR1 and CDR2: SQVTM and ANQGSEA. The CDR3 contains 11 residues. CDR3 sequence reads: CSVEVGDRGDF. The CDR3 DNA sequence: TGCAGCGTTGAAGTGGGGGACAGGGGTGATTTT.

This sequence joins TRBV27 and TRBJ2-1; 7 nucleotides match TRBD1. This CDR3 comprises 15 residues. The ends lost 4 bases at V and 3 bases at J; junction bases unmatched: 6. CDR1 and CDR2 (germline): MNHEY, SMNVEV (reference sequence). CDR3 coding DNA: TGTGCCAGCAGTTCCGGACAGGTTGGCTACAATGAGCAGTTCTTC. Translating gives CASSSGQVGYNEQFF.

V and J are TRBV9 and TRBJ2-1; 11 bases are shared with TRBD2. V trimming: 4 bases; J trimming: 0 bases; junction bases outside the gene matches: 3. Germline CDR1 is SGDLS and CDR2 is YYNGEE. The CDR3 has 16 amino acids. CDR3 sequence reads: CASSTTSGVSYNEQFF. The DNA for the CDR3 is TGTGCCAGCAGCACGACTAGCGGGGTCTCCTACAATGAGCAGTTCTTC.

The rearrangement joins TRBV25-1 to TRBJ2-7; D is possibly TRBD2 (5 bases). Trimming cost V 5 bases and J 5 bases, with 7 bases left between them. Germline V gives CDR1 MGHDK, CDR2 SYGVNS. This CDR3 is 11 amino acids long. The CDR3 region is CASSRGDEQYF. CDR3 bases: TGTGCCAGCAGTCGGGGAGACGAGCAGTACTTC.

V gene TRBV7-9 combines with J gene TRBJ1-5; a weak D match, TRBD1 (5 bases). The CDR3 is made up of 14 amino acids. Germline V gives CDR1 SEHNR, CDR2 FQNEAQ (reference sequence). V was shortened by 4 bases and J by 3 bases, with 10 bases between the two germline ends. The CDR3 reads CASSYTGDNQPQHF. The CDR3 coding sequence is TGTGCCAGCAGCTACACAGGTGACAATCAGCCCCAGCATTTT.

This clone is a singleton in its sample. The CDR3: CATSRDELATNEKLFF. In DNA form, the CDR3 reads TGTGCCACCAGCAGAGATGAGTTAGCAACTAATGAAAAACTGTTTTTT. This chain uses TRBV15 with TRBJ1-4; no clear D. CDR1 and CDR2 from the germline V gene are LNHNV and YYDKDF (reference sequence). The CDR3 is 16 amino acids. Deletions cut 0 bases from V and 0 bases from J, with 8 bases between. Supplemented by reference TRBV15 and TRBJ1-4, the full variable domain reads DAMVIQNPRYQVTQFGKPVTLSCSQTLNHNVMYWYQQKSSQAPKLLFHYYDKDFNNEADTPDNFQSRRPNTSFCFLDIRSPGLGDTAMYLCATSRDELATNEKLFFGSGTQLSVL.

The chain has TRBV2 and TRBJ2-7; D unclear. Germline V lookup: CDR1 SNHLY, CDR2 FYNNEI. The CDR3 is 12 residues long. Trimming took 4 bases from V and 6 from J, leaving 10 bases between them. The CDR3, as DNA: TGTGCCAGCAGTGTGCAGTCGTCCGAGCAGTACTTC. This translates into CASSVQSSEQYF.

The chain recombines TRBV30 with TRBJ1-1; 8 bases fit TRBD1. CDR1 is GTSNPN and CDR2 is SVGIG in the germline V gene (reference sequence). This CDR3 is built from 15 residues. The V and J ends lost 1 base and 4 bases, in that order; junction bases with no gene match: 8. CDR3 protein: CAWSALGTGITEAFF. The CDR3 nucleotides read TGTGCCTGGAGTGCTCTCGGGACAGGAATCACTGAAGCTTTCTTT.

V usage is TRBV19 and J usage is TRBJ2-1; TRBD2 agrees at 7 bases. After removal of 8 bases from V and 3 bases from J, the junction contained 10 bases not matched to a gene. The CDR3 is made up of 15 amino acids. Germline V CDR1 and CDR2: LNHDA, SQIVND (reference sequence). CDR3 sequence (DNA): TGTGCCAGTTCCCCTAGCGGTCGTGGCTACAATGAGCAGTTCTTC. Residues: CASSPSGRGYNEQFF.

The V call is TRBV7-2, the J call TRBJ2-7; D is unclear. V lost 2 bases and J lost 5, with 10 bases in between. In germline, CDR1 is SGHTA, CDR2 FQGNSA. The CDR3 extends over 13 amino acids. This chain's CDR3 is CASSLSQVNEQYF. CDR3 sequence (DNA): TGTGCCAGCAGCTTAAGCCAGGTCAACGAGCAGTACTTC.